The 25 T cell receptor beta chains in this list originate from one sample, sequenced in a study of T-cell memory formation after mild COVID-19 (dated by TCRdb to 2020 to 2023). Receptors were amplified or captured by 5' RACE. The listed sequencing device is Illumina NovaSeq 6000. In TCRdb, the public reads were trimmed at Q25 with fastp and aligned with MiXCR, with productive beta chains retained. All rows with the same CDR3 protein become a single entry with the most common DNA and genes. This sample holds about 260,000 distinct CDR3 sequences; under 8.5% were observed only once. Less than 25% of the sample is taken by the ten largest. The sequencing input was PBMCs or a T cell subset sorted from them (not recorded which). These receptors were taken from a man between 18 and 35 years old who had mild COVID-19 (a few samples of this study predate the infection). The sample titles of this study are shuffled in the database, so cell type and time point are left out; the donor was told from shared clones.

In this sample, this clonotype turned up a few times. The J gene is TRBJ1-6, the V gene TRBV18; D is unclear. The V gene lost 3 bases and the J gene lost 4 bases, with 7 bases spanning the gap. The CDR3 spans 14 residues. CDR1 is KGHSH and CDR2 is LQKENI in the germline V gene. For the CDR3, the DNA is TGTGCCAGCTCACCGGACGGGTATAATTCACCCCTCCACTTT. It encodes CASSPDGYNSPLHF.

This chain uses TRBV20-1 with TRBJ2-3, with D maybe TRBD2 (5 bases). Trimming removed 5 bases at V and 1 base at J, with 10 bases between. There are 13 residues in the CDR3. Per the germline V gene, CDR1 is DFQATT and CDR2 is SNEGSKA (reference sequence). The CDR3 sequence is CSAPGVGTDTQYF. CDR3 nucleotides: TGCAGTGCTCCCGGGGTAGGCACAGATACGCAGTATTTT.

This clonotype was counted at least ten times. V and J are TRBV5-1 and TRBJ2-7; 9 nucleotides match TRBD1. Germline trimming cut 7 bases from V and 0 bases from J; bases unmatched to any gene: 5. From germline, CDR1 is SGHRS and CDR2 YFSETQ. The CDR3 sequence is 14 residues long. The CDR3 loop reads CASRGTGSSYEQYV. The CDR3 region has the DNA TGCGCCAGCCGCGGGACAGGGAGCTCCTACGAGCAGTACGTC.

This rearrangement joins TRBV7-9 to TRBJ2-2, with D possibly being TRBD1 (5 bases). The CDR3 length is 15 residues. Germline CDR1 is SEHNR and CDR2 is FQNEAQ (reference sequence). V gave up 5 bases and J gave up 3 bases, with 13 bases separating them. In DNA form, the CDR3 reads TGTGCCAGCAGCCAGGGTCCCCCCTACACCGGGGAGCTGTTTTTT. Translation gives CASSQGPPYTGELFF.

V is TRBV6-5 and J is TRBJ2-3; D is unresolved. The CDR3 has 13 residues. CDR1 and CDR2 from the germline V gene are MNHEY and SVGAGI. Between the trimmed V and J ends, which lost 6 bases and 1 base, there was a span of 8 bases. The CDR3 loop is CASRFGGTDTQYF. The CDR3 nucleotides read TGTGCCAGCAGGTTTGGGGGCACAGATACGCAGTATTTT.

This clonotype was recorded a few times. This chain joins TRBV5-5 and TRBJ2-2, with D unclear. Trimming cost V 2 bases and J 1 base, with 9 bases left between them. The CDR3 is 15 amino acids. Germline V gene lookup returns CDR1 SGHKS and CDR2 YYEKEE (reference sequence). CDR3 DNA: TGTGCCAGCAGCTTTAACACCCTGAACACCGGGGAGCTGTTTTTT. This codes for CASSFNTLNTGELFF.

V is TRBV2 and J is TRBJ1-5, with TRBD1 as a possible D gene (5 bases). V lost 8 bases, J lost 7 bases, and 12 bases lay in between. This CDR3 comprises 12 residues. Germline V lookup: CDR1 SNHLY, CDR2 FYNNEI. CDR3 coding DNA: TGTGCCAGCTCGGGGGGAGGGCAGCCCCAGCATTTT. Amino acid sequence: CASSGGGQPQHF.

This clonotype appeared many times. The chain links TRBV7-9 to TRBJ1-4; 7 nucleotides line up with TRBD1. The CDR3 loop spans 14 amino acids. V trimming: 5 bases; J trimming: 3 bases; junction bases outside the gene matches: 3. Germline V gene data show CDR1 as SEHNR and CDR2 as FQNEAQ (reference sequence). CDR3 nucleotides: TGTGCCAGCAGCCCCGGACAGGCTAATGAAAAACTGTTTTTT. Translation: CASSPGQANEKLFF.

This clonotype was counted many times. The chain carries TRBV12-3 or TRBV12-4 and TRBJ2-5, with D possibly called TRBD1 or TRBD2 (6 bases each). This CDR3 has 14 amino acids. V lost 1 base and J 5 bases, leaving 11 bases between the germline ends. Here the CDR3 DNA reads TGTGCCAGCAGTTTAGGGGGGGCGAGGGAGACCCAGTACTTC. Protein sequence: CASSLGGARETQYF.

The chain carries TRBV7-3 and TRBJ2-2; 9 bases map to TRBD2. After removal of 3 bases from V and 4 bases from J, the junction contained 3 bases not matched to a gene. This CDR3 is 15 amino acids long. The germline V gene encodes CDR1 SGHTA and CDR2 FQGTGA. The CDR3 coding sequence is TGTGCCAGCAGCTTTAGCGGGGGCTTCACCGGGGAGCTGTTTTTT. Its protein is CASSFSGGFTGELFF. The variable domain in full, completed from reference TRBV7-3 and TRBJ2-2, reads GAGVSQTPSNKVTEKGKYVELRCDPISGHTALYWYRQSLGQGPEFLIYFQGTGAADDSGLPNDRFFAVRPEGSVSTLKIQRTERGDSAVYLCASSFSGGFTGELFFGEGSRLTVL.

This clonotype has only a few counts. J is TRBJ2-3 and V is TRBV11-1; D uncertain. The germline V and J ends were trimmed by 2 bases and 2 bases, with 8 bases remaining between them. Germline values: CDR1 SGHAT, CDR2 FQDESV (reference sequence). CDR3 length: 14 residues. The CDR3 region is CASSLSQTTDTQYF. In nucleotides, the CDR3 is TGTGCCAGCAGCTTAAGTCAGACCACAGATACGCAGTATTTT.

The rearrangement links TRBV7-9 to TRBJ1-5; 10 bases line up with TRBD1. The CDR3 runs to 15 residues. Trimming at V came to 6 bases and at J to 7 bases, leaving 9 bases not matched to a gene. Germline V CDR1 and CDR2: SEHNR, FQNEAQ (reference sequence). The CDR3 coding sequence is TGTGCCAGCAGTAACAGGCGGACAGGGGGACAGCCCCAGCATTTT. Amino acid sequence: CASSNRRTGGQPQHF.

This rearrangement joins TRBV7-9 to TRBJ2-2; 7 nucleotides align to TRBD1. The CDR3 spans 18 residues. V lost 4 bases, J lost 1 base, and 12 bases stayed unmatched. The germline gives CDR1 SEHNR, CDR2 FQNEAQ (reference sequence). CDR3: CASSSTSVRGWNTGELFF. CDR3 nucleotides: TGTGCCAGCAGCTCTACGAGCGTCAGGGGGTGGAACACCGGGGAGCTGTTTTTT. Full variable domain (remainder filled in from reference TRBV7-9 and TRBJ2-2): DTGVSQNPRHKITKRGQNVTFRCDPISEHNRLYWYRQTLGQGPEFLTYFQNEAQLEKSRLLSDRFSAERPKGSFSTLEIQRTEQGDSAMYLCASSSTSVRGWNTGELFFGEGSRLTVL.

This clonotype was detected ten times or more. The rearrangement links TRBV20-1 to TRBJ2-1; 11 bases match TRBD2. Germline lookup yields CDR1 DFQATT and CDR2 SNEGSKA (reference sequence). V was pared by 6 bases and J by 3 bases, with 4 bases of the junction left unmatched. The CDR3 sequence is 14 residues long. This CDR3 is CSAETSGVYNEQFF. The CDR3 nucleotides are TGCAGTGCAGAGACTAGCGGGGTCTACAATGAGCAGTTCTTC.

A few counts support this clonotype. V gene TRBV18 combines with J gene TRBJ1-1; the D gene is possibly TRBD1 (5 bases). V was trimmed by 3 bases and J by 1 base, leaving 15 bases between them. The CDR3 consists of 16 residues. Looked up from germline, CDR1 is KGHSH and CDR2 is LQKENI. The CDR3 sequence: CASSPPSKGPNTEAFF. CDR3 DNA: TGTGCCAGCTCACCTCCTAGCAAGGGACCGAACACTGAAGCTTTCTTT. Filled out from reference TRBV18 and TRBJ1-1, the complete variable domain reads NAGVMQNPRHLVRRRGQEARLRCSPMKGHSHVYWYRQLPEEGLKFMVYLQKENIIDESGMPKERFSAEFPKEGPSILRIQQVVRGDSAAYFCASSPPSKGPNTEAFFGQGTRLTVV.

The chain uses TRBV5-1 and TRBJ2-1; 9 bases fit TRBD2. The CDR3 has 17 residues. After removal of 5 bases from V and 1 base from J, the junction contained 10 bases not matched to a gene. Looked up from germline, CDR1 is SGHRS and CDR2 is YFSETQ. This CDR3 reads CASRSSGVAQSYNEQFF. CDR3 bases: TGCGCCAGCAGGTCTAGCGGGGTGGCCCAGTCCTACAATGAGCAGTTCTTC.

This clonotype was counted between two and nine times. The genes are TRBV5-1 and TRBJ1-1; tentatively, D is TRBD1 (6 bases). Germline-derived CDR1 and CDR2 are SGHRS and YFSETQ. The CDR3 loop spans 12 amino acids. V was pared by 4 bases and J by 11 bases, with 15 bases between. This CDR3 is CASSPRGLGAFF. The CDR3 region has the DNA TGCGCCAGCAGCCCCAGGGGTTTAGGGGCTTTCTTT.

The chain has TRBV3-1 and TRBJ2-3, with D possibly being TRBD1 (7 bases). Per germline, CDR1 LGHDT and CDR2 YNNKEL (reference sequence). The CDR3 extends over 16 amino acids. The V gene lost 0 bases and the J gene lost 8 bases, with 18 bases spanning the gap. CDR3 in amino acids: CASSQEKEGAWGTQYF. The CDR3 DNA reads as TGTGCCAGCAGCCAAGAGAAGGAGGGGGCTTGGGGTACGCAGTATTTT.

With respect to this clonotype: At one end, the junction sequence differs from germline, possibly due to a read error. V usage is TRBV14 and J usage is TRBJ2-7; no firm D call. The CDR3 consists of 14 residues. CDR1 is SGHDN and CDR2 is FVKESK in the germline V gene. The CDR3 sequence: CSSSHPGDGYEQYF. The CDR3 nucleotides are TGTTCCAGCAGCCACCCTGGAGACGGATACGAGCAGTACTTC.

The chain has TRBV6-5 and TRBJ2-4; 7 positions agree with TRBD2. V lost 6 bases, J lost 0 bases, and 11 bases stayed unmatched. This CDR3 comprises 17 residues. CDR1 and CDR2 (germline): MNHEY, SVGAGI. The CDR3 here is CASRGLGGTLAKNIQYF. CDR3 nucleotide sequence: TGTGCCAGCAGGGGACTCGGGGGGACTTTAGCCAAAAACATTCAGTACTTC.

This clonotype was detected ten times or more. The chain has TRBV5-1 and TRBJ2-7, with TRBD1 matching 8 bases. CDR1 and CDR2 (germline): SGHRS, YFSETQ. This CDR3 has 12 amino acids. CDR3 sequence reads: CASSLAGQGWDV. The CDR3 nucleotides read TGCGCCAGCAGCTTGGCCGGACAGGGATGGGACGTC.

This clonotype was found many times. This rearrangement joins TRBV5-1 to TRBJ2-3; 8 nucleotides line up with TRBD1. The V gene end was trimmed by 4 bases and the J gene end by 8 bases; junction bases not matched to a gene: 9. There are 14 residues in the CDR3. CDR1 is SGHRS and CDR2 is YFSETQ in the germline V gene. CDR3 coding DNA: TGCGCCAGCAGCATGACAGGGGAACTCGGTACGCAGTATTTT. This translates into CASSMTGELGTQYF.

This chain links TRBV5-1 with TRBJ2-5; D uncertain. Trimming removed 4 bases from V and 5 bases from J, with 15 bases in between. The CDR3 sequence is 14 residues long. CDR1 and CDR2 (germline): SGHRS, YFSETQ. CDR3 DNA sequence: TGCGCCAGCAGCCCCCTTGTAGCCACGGAGACCCAGTACTTC. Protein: CASSPLVATETQYF.

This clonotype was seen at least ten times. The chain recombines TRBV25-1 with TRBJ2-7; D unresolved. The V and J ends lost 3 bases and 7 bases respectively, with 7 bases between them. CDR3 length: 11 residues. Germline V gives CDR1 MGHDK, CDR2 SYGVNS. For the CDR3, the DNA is TGTGCCAGCAGTGAGTTCGCTGAGCAGTACTTC. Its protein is CASSEFAEQYF.

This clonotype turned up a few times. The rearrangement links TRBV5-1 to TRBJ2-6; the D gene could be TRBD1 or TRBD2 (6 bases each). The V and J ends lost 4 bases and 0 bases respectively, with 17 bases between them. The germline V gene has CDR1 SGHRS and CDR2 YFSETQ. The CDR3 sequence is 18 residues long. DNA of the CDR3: TGCGCCAGCAGCGGGGGCGGAGGGCCTAACTCTGGGGCCAACGTCCTGACTTTC. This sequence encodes CASSGGGGPNSGANVLTF.